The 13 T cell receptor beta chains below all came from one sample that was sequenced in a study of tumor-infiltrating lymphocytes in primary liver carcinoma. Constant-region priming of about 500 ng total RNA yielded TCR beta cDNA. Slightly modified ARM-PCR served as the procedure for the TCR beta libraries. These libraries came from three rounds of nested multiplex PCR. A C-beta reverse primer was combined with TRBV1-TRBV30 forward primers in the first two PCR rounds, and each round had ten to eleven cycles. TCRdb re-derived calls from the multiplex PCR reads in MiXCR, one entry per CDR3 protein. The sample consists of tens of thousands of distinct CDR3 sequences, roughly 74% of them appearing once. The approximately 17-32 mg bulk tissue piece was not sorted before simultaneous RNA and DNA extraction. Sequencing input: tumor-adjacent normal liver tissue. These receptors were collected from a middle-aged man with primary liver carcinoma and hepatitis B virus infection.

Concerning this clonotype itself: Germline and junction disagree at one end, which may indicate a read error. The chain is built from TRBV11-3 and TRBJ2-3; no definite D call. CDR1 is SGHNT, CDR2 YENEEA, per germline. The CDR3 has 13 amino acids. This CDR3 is CANNFLSGDTQYF. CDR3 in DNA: TGTGCCAACAACTTTTTATCTGGGGATACGCAATATTTT.

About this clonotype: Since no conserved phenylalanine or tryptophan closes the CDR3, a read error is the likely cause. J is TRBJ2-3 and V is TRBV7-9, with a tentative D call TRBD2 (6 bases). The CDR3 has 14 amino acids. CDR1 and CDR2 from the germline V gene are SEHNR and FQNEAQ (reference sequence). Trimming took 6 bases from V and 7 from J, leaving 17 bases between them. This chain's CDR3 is CASRPGTGPNTQYS. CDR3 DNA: TGTGCCAGCAGACCCGGGACTGGTCCGAATACGCAGTATTCT.

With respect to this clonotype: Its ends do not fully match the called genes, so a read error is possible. CDR3 amino acids: CASSIGKTSGVSRFDNEQSF. The DNA of the CDR3 is TGTGCCAGCAGCATAGGAAAGACTAGCGGGGTCTCACGGTTCGACAATGAGCAGTCCTTC. The chain uses TRBV11-1 and TRBJ2-1, with 11 bases identical to TRBD2. Germline assignment: CDR1 SGHAT and CDR2 FQDESV (reference sequence). This CDR3 is 20 amino acids long.

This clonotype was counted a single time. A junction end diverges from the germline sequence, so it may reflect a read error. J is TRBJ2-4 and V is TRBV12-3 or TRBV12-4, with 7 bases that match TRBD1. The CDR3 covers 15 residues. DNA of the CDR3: TGTGCCAGCAGTGGGACAGAGCTAGCCAAAAGCATTCAGTATTTC. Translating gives CASSGTELAKSIQYF.

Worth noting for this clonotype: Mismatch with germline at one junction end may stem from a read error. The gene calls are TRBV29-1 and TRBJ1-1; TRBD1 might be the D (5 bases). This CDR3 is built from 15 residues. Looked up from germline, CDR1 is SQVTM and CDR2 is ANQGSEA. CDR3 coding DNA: TGTGGCGTCGGCGCAGGGTGGGGTATGAACACTGAAGCTTTCTTT. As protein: CGVGAGWGMNTEAFF.

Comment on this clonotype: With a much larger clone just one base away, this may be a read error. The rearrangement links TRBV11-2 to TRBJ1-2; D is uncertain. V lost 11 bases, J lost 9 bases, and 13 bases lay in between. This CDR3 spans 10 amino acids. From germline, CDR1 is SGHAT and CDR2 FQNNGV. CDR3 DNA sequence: TGTGCCGGCTGCCCCAATAGCTACACCTTC. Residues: CAGCPNSYTF.

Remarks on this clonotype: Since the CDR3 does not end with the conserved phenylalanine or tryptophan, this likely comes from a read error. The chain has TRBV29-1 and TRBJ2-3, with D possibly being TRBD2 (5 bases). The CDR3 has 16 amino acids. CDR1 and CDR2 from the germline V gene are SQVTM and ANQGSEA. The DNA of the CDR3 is TGCAGCGTCGCTGGAGCGGACGGACGTAGCACGGATACGCAGTATTAT. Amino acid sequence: CSVAGADGRSTDTQYY.

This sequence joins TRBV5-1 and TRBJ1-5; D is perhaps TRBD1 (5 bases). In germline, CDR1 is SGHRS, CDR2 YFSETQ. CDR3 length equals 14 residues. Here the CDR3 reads CAGREGGGNQPQHF. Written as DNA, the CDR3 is TGCGCTGGCAGGGAGGGAGGGGGCAATCAGCCCCAGCATTTT.

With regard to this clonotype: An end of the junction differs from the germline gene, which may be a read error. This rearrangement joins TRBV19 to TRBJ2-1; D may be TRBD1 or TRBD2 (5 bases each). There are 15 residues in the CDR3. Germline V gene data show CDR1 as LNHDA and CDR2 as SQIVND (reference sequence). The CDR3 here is CANSGIRDVIGEQFF. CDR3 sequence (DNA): TGTGCCAATAGTGGCATTAGGGACGTAATAGGTGAGCAGTTCTTC.

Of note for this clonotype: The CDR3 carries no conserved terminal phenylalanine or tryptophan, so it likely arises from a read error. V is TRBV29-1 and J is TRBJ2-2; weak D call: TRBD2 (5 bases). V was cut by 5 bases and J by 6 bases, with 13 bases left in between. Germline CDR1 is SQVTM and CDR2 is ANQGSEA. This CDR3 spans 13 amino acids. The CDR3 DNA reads TGCAGCGTTCAGGACTCGGATGCCGGGGAGCTGTTTCTT. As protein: CSVQDSDAGELFL.

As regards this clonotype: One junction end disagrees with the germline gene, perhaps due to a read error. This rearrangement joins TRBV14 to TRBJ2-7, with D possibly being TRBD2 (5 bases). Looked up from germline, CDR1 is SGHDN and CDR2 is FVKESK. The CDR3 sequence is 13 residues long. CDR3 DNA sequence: TGTACCAGCAGCCTAGAGAGGGCAGCTCTTCAGTACTTC. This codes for CTSSLERAALQYF.

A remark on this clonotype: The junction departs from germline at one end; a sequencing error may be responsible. Here the CDR3 DNA reads TGCGCTAGCGGCCGCGGGGCCAATCAGCAGTTCTTC. Translation: CASGRGANQQFF. The chain couples TRBV4-1 to TRBJ2-1; weak D call: TRBD2 (6 bases). Germline lookup yields CDR1 MGHRA and CDR2 YSYEKL. The CDR3 is 12 residues long.

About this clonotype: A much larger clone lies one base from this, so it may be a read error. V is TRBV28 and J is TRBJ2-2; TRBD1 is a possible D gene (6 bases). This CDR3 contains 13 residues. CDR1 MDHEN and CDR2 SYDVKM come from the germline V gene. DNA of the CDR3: TGTGCCAGCAGAACGCAGGGGCCCGGGGAGCTGCTTTTT. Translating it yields CASRTQGPGELLF.